The T cell receptor beta chain under discussion was sequenced for a study of T cells in Graves' hyperthyroidism and ophthalmopathy. The CDR3 is 14 residues long. Germline-derived CDR1 and CDR2 are MNHNS and SASEGT. V was cut by 7 bases and J by 4 bases, with 14 bases left in between. TCR beta CDR3 sequences were amplified from RNA transcripts. HTBI primers were used for first-round RT-PCR of the TCR CDR3. TCRdb re-called the multiplex PCR reads with MiXCR, one entry per CDR3 protein. The data hold under 300,000 distinct CDR3 sequences, with roughly 22% observed a single time. This clonotype has a handful of counts.

This TCR came from a young man with Graves' ophthalmopathy. The chain links TRBV6-1 to TRBJ2-1; D tentatively fits TRBD1 or TRBD2 (5 bases each). The sample consisted of blood. The CDR3 sequence: CASNPGTAYNEQFF. The CDR3 DNA reads TGTGCCAGCAACCCCGGGACCGCGTACAATGAGCAGTTCTTC.